The following is a T cell receptor (beta chain) sequence with its context. There were healthy Caucasian individuals from Russia, aged about 6 to 100, serving as donors. The data were obtained in a study of blood T cells in healthy people across ages. Then a second PCR, running about 6 to 11 cycles, was carried out with a sample-barcoded 5' primer and a J-beta primer mix. In TCRdb, the 5' RACE reads were re-called with MiXCR into one record per CDR3 protein. The table records around 1,600,000 distinct CDR3 sequences, less than 45% of them present only once. Source material: blood. This TCR was recovered from a woman younger than 30 in good health.

The CDR3 bases are TGCGCCAGCAGCCCCACCCTCGACAGGGCCCGAGGGCAGCCCCAGCATTTT. Protein product: CASSPTLDRARGQPQHF. This sequence joins TRBV4-3 and TRBJ1-5, with TRBD1 matching 7 bases. This CDR3 comprises 17 residues. V trimming: 4 bases; J trimming: 7 bases; junction bases outside the gene matches: 16. The germline gives CDR1 LGHNA, CDR2 YSLEER.